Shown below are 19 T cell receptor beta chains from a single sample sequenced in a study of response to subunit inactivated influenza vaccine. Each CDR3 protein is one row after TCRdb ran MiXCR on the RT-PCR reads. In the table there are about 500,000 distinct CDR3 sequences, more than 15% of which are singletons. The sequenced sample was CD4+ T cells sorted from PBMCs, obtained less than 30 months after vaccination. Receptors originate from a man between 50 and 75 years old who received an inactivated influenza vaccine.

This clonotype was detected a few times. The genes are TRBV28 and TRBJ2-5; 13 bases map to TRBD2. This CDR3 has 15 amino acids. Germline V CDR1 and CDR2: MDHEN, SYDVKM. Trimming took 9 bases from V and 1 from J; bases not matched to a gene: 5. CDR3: CASQGLAGSQETQYF. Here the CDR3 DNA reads TGTGCCAGTCAGGGACTAGCGGGGAGCCAAGAGACCCAGTACTTC. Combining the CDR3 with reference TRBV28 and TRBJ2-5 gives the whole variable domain DVKVTQSSRYLVKRTGEKVFLECVQDMDHENMFWYRQDPGLGLRLIYFSYDVKMKEKGDIPEGYSVSREKKERFSLILESASTNQTSMYLCASQGLAGSQETQYFGPGTRLLVL.

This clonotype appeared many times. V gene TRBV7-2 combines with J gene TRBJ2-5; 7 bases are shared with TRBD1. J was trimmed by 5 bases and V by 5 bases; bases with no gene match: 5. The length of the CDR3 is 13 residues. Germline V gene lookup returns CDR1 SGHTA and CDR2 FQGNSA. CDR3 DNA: TGTGCCAGCAGCCGACAGGGATCGGAGACCCAGTACTTC. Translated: CASSRQGSETQYF.

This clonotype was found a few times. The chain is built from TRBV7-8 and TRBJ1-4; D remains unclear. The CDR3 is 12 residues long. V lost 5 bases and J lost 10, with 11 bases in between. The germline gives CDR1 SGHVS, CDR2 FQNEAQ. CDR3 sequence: CASSPRWGKLFF. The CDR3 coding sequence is TGTGCCAGCAGCCCCCGTTGGGGAAAACTGTTTTTT.

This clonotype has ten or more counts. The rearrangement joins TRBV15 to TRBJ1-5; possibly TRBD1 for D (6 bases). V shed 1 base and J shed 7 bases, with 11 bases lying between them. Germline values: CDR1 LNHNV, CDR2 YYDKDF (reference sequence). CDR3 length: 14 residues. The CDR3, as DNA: TGTGCCACCAGCAGAGCAGGGGCCACCCAGCCCCAGCATTTT. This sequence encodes CATSRAGATQPQHF.

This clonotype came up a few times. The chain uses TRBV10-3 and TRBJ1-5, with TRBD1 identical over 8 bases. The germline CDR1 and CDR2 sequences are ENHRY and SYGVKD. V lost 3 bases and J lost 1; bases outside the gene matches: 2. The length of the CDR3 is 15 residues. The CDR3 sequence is CAISDSGGSNQPQHF. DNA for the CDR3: TGTGCCATCAGTGATTCAGGGGGCAGCAATCAGCCCCAGCATTTT.

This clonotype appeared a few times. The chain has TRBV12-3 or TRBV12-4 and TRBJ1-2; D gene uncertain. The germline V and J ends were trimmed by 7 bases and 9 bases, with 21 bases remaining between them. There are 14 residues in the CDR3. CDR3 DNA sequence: TGTGCCAGCACCGGACCCCGGAACCGGTGGAGCTACACCTTC. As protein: CASTGPRNRWSYTF.

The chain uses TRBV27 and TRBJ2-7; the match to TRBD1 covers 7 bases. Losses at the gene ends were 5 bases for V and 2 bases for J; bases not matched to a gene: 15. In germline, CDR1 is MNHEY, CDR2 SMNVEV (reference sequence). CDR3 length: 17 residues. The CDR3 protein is CASSKFPQDRVPYEQYF. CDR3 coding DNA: TGTGCCAGCAGTAAATTCCCCCAAGACAGGGTCCCCTACGAGCAGTACTTC.

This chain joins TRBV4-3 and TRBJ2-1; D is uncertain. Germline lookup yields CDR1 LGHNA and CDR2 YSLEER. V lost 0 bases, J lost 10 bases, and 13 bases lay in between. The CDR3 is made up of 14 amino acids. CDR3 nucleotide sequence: TGCGCCAGCAGCCAAGATGTGCGAGTTTTCGAGCAGTTCTTC. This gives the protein CASSQDVRVFEQFF.

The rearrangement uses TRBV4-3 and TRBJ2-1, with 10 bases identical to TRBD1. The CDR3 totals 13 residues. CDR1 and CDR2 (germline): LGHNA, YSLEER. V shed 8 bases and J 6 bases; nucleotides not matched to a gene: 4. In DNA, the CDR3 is TGCGCCAGCCGAAGGACAGGGGGCAATGAGCAGTTCTTC. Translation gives CASRRTGGNEQFF.

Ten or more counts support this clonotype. The CDR3 spells CASSPGQGTYNEQFF. Written as DNA, the CDR3 is TGTGCCAGCTCACCCGGACAGGGAACCTACAATGAGCAGTTCTTC. The rearrangement uses TRBV5-5 and TRBJ2-1; 8 bases are shared with TRBD1. Trimming removed 7 bases from V and 2 bases from J; junction bases left unmatched: 8. Germline CDR1 is SGHKS and CDR2 is YYEKEE (reference sequence). The CDR3 is 15 amino acids.

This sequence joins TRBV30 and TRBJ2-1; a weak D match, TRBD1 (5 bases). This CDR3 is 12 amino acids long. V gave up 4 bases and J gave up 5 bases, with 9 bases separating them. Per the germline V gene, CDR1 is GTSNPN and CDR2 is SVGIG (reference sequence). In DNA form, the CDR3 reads TGTGCCTGGACCCAGGACAACAATGAGCAGTTCTTC. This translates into CAWTQDNNEQFF.

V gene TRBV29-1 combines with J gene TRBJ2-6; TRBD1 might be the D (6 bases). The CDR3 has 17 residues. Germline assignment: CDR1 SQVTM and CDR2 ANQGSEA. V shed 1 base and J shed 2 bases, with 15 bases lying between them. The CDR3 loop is CSVEGTGFGAGANVLTF. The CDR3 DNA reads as TGCAGCGTTGAAGGTACAGGGTTTGGCGCTGGGGCCAACGTCCTGACTTTC.

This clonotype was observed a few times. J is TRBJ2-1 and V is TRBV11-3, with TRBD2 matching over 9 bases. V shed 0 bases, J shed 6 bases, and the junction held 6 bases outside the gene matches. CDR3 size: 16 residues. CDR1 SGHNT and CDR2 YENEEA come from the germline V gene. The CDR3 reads CASSLDFAGGSNEQFF. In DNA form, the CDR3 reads TGTGCCAGCAGCTTAGACTTCGCGGGAGGGTCCAATGAGCAGTTCTTC.

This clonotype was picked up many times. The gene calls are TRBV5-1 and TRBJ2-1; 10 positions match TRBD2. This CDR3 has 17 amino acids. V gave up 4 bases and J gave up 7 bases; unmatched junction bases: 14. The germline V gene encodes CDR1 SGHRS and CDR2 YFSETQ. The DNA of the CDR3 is TGCGCCAGCAGCCGAAAGGTAGCGGGGGGTTCTGTGAATGAGCAGTTCTTC. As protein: CASSRKVAGGSVNEQFF. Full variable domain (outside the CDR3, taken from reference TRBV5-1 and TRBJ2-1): KAGVTQTPRYLIKTRGQQVTLSCSPISGHRSVSWYQQTPGQGLQFLFEYFSETQRNKGNFPGRFSGRQFSNSRSEMNVSTLELGDSALYLCASSRKVAGGSVNEQFFGPGTRLTVL.

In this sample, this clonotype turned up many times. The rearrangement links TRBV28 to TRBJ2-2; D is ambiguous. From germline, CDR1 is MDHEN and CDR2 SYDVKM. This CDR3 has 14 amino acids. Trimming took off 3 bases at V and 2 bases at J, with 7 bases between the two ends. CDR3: CASSFAPNTGELFF. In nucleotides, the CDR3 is TGTGCCAGCAGTTTCGCCCCTAACACCGGGGAGCTGTTTTTT.

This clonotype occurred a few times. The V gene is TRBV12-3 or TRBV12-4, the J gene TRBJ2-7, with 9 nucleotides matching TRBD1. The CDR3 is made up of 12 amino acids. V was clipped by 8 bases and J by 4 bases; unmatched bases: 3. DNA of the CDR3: TGTGCCAGCGGGACAGGGTGGTACGAGCAGTACTTC. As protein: CASGTGWYEQYF.

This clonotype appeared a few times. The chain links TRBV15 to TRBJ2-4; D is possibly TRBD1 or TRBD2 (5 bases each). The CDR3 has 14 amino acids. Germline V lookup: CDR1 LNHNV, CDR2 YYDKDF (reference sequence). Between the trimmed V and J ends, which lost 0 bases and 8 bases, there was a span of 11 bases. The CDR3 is CATSRDSGGDIQYF. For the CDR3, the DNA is TGTGCCACCAGCAGAGATAGTGGGGGTGACATTCAGTACTTC. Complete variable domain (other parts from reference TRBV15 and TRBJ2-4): DAMVIQNPRYQVTQFGKPVTLSCSQTLNHNVMYWYQQKSSQAPKLLFHYYDKDFNNEADTPDNFQSRRPNTSFCFLDIRSPGLGDTAMYLCATSRDSGGDIQYFGAGTRLSVL.

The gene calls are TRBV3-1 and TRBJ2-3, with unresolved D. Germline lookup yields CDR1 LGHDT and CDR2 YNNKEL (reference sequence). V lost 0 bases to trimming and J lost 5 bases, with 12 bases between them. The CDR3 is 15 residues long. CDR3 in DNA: TGTGCCAGCAGCCAAGATTCCGAATCGGTAGATACGCAGTATTTT. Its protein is CASSQDSESVDTQYF.

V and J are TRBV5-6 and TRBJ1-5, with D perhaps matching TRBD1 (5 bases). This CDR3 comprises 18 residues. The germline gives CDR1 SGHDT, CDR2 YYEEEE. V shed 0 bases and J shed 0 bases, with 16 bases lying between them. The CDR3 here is CASSLVGGLGDSNQPQHF. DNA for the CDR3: TGTGCCAGCAGCTTGGTGGGAGGTTTAGGGGATAGCAATCAGCCCCAGCATTTT.